These T cell receptor beta chains were read from a single sample in a study of cytomegalovirus exposure and HLA in healthy donors. The assay was immunoSEQ multiplex PCR, and TCRdb's table has in-frame clones only and misses some. The data show some 150,000 clones, roughly 63% seen once. Sequenced sample: PBMCs. These receptors came from a woman aged 60-75 years in good health and CMV-seropositive. The CDR3 runs from the conserved cysteine through the conserved F or W. The D gene is left open where the match is weak. The size field is filled for only some rows; it gives once, few, many or a size class.

len	abundance	v_gene	d_gene	j_gene	CDR3nt	CDR3aa
16	.	TRBV4-3	.	TRBJ2-1	TGCGCCAGCAGCCAAGATCTGGGGGGCTCCTACAATGAGCAGTTCTTC	CASSQDLGGSYNEQFF
14	.	TRBV9	.	TRBJ2-7	TGTGCCAGCAGCGTAGTTGCTAGCTCCTACGAGCAGTACTTC	CASSVVASSYEQYF
15	.	TRBV7-8	TRBD2	TRBJ2-7	TGTGCCAGCAGCCAGGGACTAGCGGGAGCCTACGAGCAGTACTTC	CASSQGLAGAYEQYF
17	.	TRBV7-2	.	TRBJ2-2	TGTGCCAGCAGCCCGATCGGACAGACATCCATGGCCGGGGAGCTGTTTTTT	CASSPIGQTSMAGELFF
13	.	TRBV30	TRBD2	TRBJ2-7	TGTGCCTGGAGGCCTAGCGGATCCTACGAGCAGTACTTC	CAWRPSGSYEQYF
13	.	TRBV29-1	.	TRBJ1-1	TGCAGCGTTTCGGTGGGGAGCGACACTGAAGCTTTCTTT	CSVSVGSDTEAFF
15	.	TRBV28	.	TRBJ1-4	TGTGCCAGCAGTTTAGGGGCGCGTCCTAATGAAAAACTGTTTTTT	CASSLGARPNEKLFF
16	.	TRBV19	TRBD2	TRBJ2-3	TGTGCCAGTAGTAGGAGGGGTAGCGGGAGCACAGATACGCAGTATTTT	CASSRRGSGSTDTQYF
15	.	TRBV19	TRBD1	TRBJ1-4	TGTGCCAGTAGTATCCAGACAGGGACTAATGAAAAACTGTTTTTT	CASSIQTGTNEKLFF
15	.	TRBV18	TRBD1	TRBJ1-4	TGTGCCAGCTCACGAGACAGGGTTCCGCCAGAAAAACTGTTTTTT	CASSRDRVPPEKLFF
15	.	TRBV9	TRBD2	TRBJ2-1	TGTGCCAGCAGCCCGACTAGCGGATACTACAATGAGCAGTTCTTC	CASSPTSGYYNEQFF
12	few	TRBV29-1	.	TRBJ2-5	TGCAGCGTTGTAACAAATGAAGAGACCCAGTACTTC	CSVVTNEETQYF
13	once	TRBV10-3	.	TRBJ2-3	TGTGCCATCAGTGATGGAGGGCAAGATACGCAGTATTTT	CAISDGGQDTQYF
17	few	TRBV4-1	TRBD1	TRBJ2-1	TGCGCCAGCAGCCCAAGATTAGGACAGGGATACTACAATGAGCAGTTCTTC	CASSPRLGQGYYNEQFF
18	.	TRBV7-2	TRBD2	TRBJ2-3	TGTGCCAGCAGCTTAGCGGGGACTAGCGGGAGAGGGGCCGATACGCAGTATTTT	CASSLAGTSGRGADTQYF